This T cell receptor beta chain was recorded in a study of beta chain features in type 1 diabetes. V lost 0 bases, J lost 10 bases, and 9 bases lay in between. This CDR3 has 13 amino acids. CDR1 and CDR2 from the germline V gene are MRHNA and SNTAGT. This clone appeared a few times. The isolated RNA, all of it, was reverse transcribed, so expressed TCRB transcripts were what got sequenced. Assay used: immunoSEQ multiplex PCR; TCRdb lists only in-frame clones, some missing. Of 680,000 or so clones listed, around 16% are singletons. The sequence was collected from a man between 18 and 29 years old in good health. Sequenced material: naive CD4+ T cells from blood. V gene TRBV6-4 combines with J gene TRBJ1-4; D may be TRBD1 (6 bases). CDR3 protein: CASSDSQGGKLFF. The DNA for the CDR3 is TGTGCCAGCAGTGACTCACAGGGCGGAAAACTGTTTTTT.